The entry below describes one T cell receptor beta chain. Its specificity is unknown. The data derive from a study of Ad26.COV2.S vaccination and SARS-CoV-2 variants. CDR3 length: 16 amino acids. Germline V gene data show CDR1 as LGHDT and CDR2 as YNNKEL (reference sequence). J was trimmed by 5 bases and V by 5 bases; bases with no gene match: 14. Notes on the study in general: Estimates derived from TCR breadth and depth analyses may have underestimated total T cell responses. Breadth, reportedly substantial, characterized the spike-specific CD8+ and CD4+ T cell responses after vaccination.

TCRdb's table, derived via immunoSEQ multiplex PCR, lists solely in-frame clones and lacks some. The data show just over 350,000 clones, about 90% seen once. J is TRBJ2-5 and V is TRBV3-1 (or the pseudogene TRBV3-2); 7 bases match TRBD1. This clonotype was obtained from a human donor who had recovered from COVID-19. This sample comprised peripheral blood, obtained after recovery from COVID-19. The CDR3, as DNA: TGTGCCAGCAGCGCAAAAACGACAGGGATCAGGGAGACCCAGTACTTC. Residues: CASSAKTTGIRETQYF.